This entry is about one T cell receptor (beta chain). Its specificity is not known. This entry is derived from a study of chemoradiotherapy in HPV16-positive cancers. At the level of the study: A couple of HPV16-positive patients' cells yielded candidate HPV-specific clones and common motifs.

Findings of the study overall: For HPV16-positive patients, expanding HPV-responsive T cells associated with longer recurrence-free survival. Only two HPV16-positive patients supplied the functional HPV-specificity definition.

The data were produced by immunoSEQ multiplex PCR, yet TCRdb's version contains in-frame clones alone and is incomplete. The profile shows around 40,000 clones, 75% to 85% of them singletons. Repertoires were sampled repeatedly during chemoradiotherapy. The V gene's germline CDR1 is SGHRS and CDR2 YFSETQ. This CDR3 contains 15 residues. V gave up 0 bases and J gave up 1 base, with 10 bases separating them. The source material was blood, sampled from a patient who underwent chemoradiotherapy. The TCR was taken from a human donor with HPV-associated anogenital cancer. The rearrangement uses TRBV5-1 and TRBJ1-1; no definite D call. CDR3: CASSLASGPNTEAFF. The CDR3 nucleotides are TGCGCCAGCAGCTTGGCATCCGGGCCGAACACTGAAGCTTTCTTT.